What follows is one TCR beta chain and its context. The data were taken from a study of CD8+ T cells in alopecia areata. CDR3 size: 11 residues. V shed 6 bases and J shed 6 bases, with 10 bases lying between them. Germline V gives CDR1 SQVTM, CDR2 ANQGSEA. The treatment is: oral pan-JAK inhibitor, 5-10 mg twice daily. Peripheral blood and lesional scalp punch biopsies came from alopecia areata patients. RNA extraction and reverse transcription yielded cDNA as sequencing template. Using immunoSEQ multiplex PCR, the repertoire was profiled, and TCRdb retains in-frame clones only, with some absent. The sample carries 150,000 or so clones, approximately 52% recorded once.

The chain carries TRBV29-1 and TRBJ2-3, with a tentative D call TRBD1 (6 bases). The source of this sequence is a human donor with alopecia areata. Material: CD4+ T cells sorted from blood, obtained at approximately week 60, from a patient treated with tofacitinib. This CDR3 reads CSVTQGDTQYF. The CDR3 DNA reads as TGCAGCGTGACCCAGGGGGATACGCAGTATTTT.